Below are 21 T cell receptor beta chains sequenced from a single sample in a study of OX40 agonist ivuxolimab in advanced cancers. Receptors were amplified or captured by the immunoSEQ multiplex PCR assay. TCRdb retrieved this table from immuneACCESS and kept in-frame rearrangements only. Not all clones are present; in checked studies, unresolved V genes account for under half, and no reason is known for the remainder. This sample holds about 66,000 clones; around 93% were observed only once. The leading ten clones occupy around 0.33% of the sample. The input for sequencing was CD4+ or CD8+ T cells sorted from blood, taken in a trial of the OX40 agonist ivuxolimab. These receptors all stem from an adult with an advanced solid tumor such as melanoma, head and neck, liver or kidney cancer.

The chain couples TRBV6-5 to TRBJ2-7; a weak D match, TRBD1 (6 bases). This CDR3 has 12 amino acids. The germline V and J ends were trimmed by 8 bases and 6 bases, with 14 bases remaining between them. Germline loops: CDR1 MNHEY, CDR2 SVGAGI. The CDR3 DNA sequence: TGTGCCAGCGCGCCAGGGGTCGGCGAGCAGTACTTC. Encoded protein: CASAPGVGEQYF.

The genes are TRBV6-6 and TRBJ2-7; weak D call: TRBD2 (5 bases). Per germline, CDR1 MNHNY and CDR2 SVGAGI (reference sequence). CDR3 length: 15 residues. V lost 7 bases, J lost 3 bases, and 19 bases lay in between. The CDR3 loop is CASTPAGGGNYEQYF. In DNA, the CDR3 is TGTGCCAGCACCCCCGCCGGCGGAGGAAACTACGAGCAGTACTTC.

The chain uses TRBV9 and TRBJ2-1; possibly TRBD1 or TRBD2 for D (6 bases each). The CDR3 is 17 residues long. The ends were cut back, 3 bases at V and 3 bases at J, with 19 bases in the middle. CDR1 is SGDLS and CDR2 is YYNGEE in the germline V gene. CDR3 loop: CASSARGWGHSYNEQFF. The CDR3 nucleotides read TGTGCCAGCAGCGCCCGGGGGTGGGGGCATAGCTACAATGAGCAGTTCTTC.

This clone appeared a few times. The V gene is TRBV7-9, the J gene TRBJ1-1, with 7 positions matching TRBD1. This CDR3 has 16 amino acids. With V trimmed by 7 bases and J by 6 bases, 17 bases remained unmatched. Germline V gives CDR1 SEHNR, CDR2 FQNEAQ (reference sequence). The CDR3 nucleotides read TGTGCCAGCACCCCAAGGGGGCAGGGATCTATCGCTGAAGCTTTCTTT. Translation gives CASTPRGQGSIAEAFF.

The V gene is TRBV11-3, the J gene TRBJ1-5, with D possibly being TRBD1 (5 bases). The V and J ends lost 5 bases and 0 bases respectively, with 17 bases between them. CDR1 is SGHNT and CDR2 is YENEEA in the germline V gene. The length of the CDR3 is 17 residues. The CDR3 reads CASSTRGKWSSNQPQHF. The CDR3 nucleotides are TGTGCCAGCAGCACCCGGGGGAAATGGAGTAGCAATCAGCCCCAGCATTTT.

V and J are TRBV7-8 and TRBJ2-3, with 8 bases that match TRBD1. The CDR3 sequence is 17 residues long. Germline values: CDR1 SGHVS, CDR2 FQNEAQ. V was pared by 4 bases and J by 3 bases, with 12 bases of the junction left unmatched. The CDR3 DNA is TGTGCCAGCAGCTCCTATCGGACAGGGCGGGCGACAGATACGCAGTATTTT. This translates into CASSSYRTGRATDTQYF.

The gene calls are TRBV21-1 and TRBJ2-3; the table's TRBD2 call for D was not verified on the DNA. TRBV21-1 is a pseudogene. The CDR3 sequence is 19 residues long. The CDR3 loop is CASSNSGTRGMVGTDTQYF. DNA for the CDR3: TGTGCCAGCAGCAACTCCGGGACTAGGGGGATGGTTGGCACAGATACGCAGTATTTT.

The CDR3 DNA reads TGTGCCAGCAGTTTCGGACAGTTTAACACTGAAGCTTTCTTT. Residues: CASSFGQFNTEAFF. The chain links TRBV27 to TRBJ1-1; D is perhaps TRBD1 (6 bases). CDR3 length: 14 amino acids. Per the germline V gene, CDR1 is MNHEY and CDR2 is SMNVEV (reference sequence). V was cut by 3 bases and J by 2 bases, with 10 bases left in between.

The chain combines TRBV5-1 with TRBJ2-3; TRBD2 matches at 10 bases. The CDR3 runs 15 residues. The J segment lost 3 bases and the V segment lost 4 bases, leaving 5 bases of the junction unmatched. From germline, CDR1 is SGHRS and CDR2 YFSETQ. CDR3 in DNA: TGCGCCAGCAGCAGGACTAGCGGAATAACAGATACGCAGTATTTT. Residues: CASSRTSGITDTQYF.

The chain recombines TRBV7-9 with TRBJ2-1, with TRBD2 matching 10 bases. From germline, CDR1 is SEHNR and CDR2 FQNEAQ (reference sequence). V shed 4 bases and J 0 bases; nucleotides not matched to a gene: 12. The CDR3 runs to 19 residues. CDR3 protein: CASSSKAGTSESSYNEQFF. DNA of the CDR3: TGTGCCAGCAGCTCGAAAGCCGGGACTAGCGAGAGCTCCTACAATGAGCAGTTCTTC.

The V call is TRBV5-1, the J call TRBJ2-5; D may be TRBD2 (6 bases). Trimming took 0 bases from V and 1 from J, leaving 10 bases between them. The CDR3 covers 15 residues. Germline CDR1 SGHRS, CDR2 YFSETQ. The CDR3, as DNA: TGCGCCAGCAGCTTGGTACGCGGGATCCAAGAGACCCAGTACTTC. It codes for CASSLVRGIQETQYF.

A note on this clone: The same CDR3 is also encoded by other DNA sequences in this sample. The chain employs TRBV6-5 and TRBJ1-5; D is ambiguous. The germline CDR1 and CDR2 sequences are MNHEY and SVGAGI. This CDR3 comprises 15 residues. V dropped 0 bases and J dropped 0 bases, with 6 bases sitting between them. The CDR3 loop reads CASSYSAYSNQPQHF. For the CDR3, the DNA is TGTGCCAGCAGTTACTCGGCTTATAGCAATCAGCCCCAGCATTTT.

The rearrangement links TRBV10-2 to TRBJ2-3; 13 bases map to TRBD2. The germline V gene has CDR1 WSHSY and CDR2 SAAADI. The ends lost 3 bases at V and 0 bases at J; junction bases unmatched: 6. CDR3 length: 18 amino acids. The CDR3 loop reads CASSERLAGGRSTDTQYF. Here the CDR3 DNA reads TGCGCCAGCAGTGAAAGACTAGCGGGAGGCCGAAGCACAGATACGCAGTATTTT.

This clone was observed a handful of times. This sequence joins TRBV5-1 and TRBJ1-4; perhaps TRBD1 as D (5 bases). The V and J ends lost 2 bases and 5 bases respectively, with 10 bases between them. Germline CDR1 is SGHRS and CDR2 is YFSETQ. This CDR3 is built from 14 residues. CDR3 amino acids: CASSLDRTNEKLFF. The DNA of the CDR3 is TGCGCCAGCAGCTTAGACAGAACCAATGAAAAACTGTTTTTT.

V gene TRBV7-8 combines with J gene TRBJ1-1; unclear D gene. The CDR3 consists of 14 residues. Germline V lookup: CDR1 SGHVS, CDR2 FQNEAQ. Trimming cost V 0 bases and J 3 bases, with 8 bases left between them. DNA for the CDR3: TGTGCCAGCAGCTTAGCGGCGTATCACACTGAAGCTTTCTTT. It codes for CASSLAAYHTEAFF.

This chain connects TRBV14 to TRBJ1-2; D is undetermined. V was cut by 0 bases and J by 2 bases, with 7 bases left in between. The CDR3 is made up of 14 amino acids. The germline V gene has CDR1 SGHDN and CDR2 FVKESK. CDR3 protein: CASSQDKGNYGYTF. Here the CDR3 DNA reads TGTGCCAGCAGCCAAGATAAGGGAAACTATGGCTACACCTTC. Full variable domain (missing parts from reference TRBV14 and TRBJ1-2): EAGVTQFPSHSVIEKGQTVTLRCDPISGHDNLYWYRRVMGKEIKFLLHFVKESKQDESGMPNNRFLAERTGGTYSTLKVQPAELEDSGVYFCASSQDKGNYGYTFGSGTRLTVV.

The chain uses TRBV7-3 and TRBJ1-1; perhaps TRBD1 as D (5 bases). CDR3 size: 17 residues. Trimming took 5 bases from V and 7 from J, leaving 26 bases between them. Per the germline V gene, CDR1 is SGHTA and CDR2 is FQGTGA. The CDR3: CASSPKGSGTSTVEAFF. The CDR3 region has the DNA TGTGCCAGCAGCCCTAAGGGCTCCGGGACTAGCACGGTTGAAGCTTTCTTT. Full variable domain (remainder filled in from reference TRBV7-3 and TRBJ1-1): GAGVSQTPSNKVTEKGKYVELRCDPISGHTALYWYRQSLGQGPEFLIYFQGTGAADDSGLPNDRFFAVRPEGSVSTLKIQRTERGDSAVYLCASSPKGSGTSTVEAFFGQGTRLTVV.

Here the CDR3 reads CAIRAGVVYNEQFF. The DNA of the CDR3 is TGTGCCATCAGAGCGGGAGTCGTCTACAATGAGCAGTTCTTC. The chain combines TRBV6-1 with TRBJ2-1, with 8 bases matching TRBD2. V lost 10 bases, J lost 3 bases, and 8 bases stayed unmatched. The CDR3 contains 14 residues. Per germline, CDR1 MNHNS and CDR2 SASEGT.

CDR3 sequence (DNA): TGCGCCAGCAGCCGGCAATCCGGGACTAGCGGGAGGGCCTTGACTCGTGAGCAGTTCTTC. Its protein product is CASSRQSGTSGRALTREQFF. The genes are TRBV4-1 and TRBJ2-1, with 16 positions matching TRBD2. The junction had 18 bases not matched to a gene; V was cut back by 4 bases and J by 9 bases. The CDR3 covers 20 residues. Looked up from germline, CDR1 is MGHRA and CDR2 is YSYEKL.

V is TRBV18 and J is TRBJ2-3, with 10 bases that match TRBD2. This CDR3 comprises 16 residues. With 3 bases clipped from V and 4 bases from J, the junction kept 7 bases outside the gene matches. Per germline, CDR1 KGHSH and CDR2 LQKENI. This CDR3 is CASSPSVLAGADTQYF. CDR3 sequence (DNA): TGTGCCAGCTCACCTTCCGTCCTAGCGGGAGCAGATACGCAGTATTTT. The whole variable domain, remainder taken from reference TRBV18 and TRBJ2-3, is NAGVMQNPRHLVRRRGQEARLRCSPMKGHSHVYWYRQLPEEGLKFMVYLQKENIIDESGMPKERFSAEFPKEGPSILRIQQVVRGDSAAYFCASSPSVLAGADTQYFGPGTRLTVL.

The chain links TRBV10-3 to TRBJ2-7, with 8 bases fitting TRBD2. Germline CDR1 ENHRY, CDR2 SYGVKD. The CDR3 runs 13 residues. Trimming cost V 4 bases and J 5 bases; bases outside gene matches: 4. The CDR3 protein is CAISAQLADEQYF. CDR3 sequence (DNA): TGTGCCATCAGTGCCCAACTAGCGGACGAGCAGTACTTC.